Each of the 2 T cell receptor beta chains below was sequenced from the same sample in a study of pediatric ulcerative colitis. This table comes from immunoSEQ multiplex PCR, and its TCRdb copy is limited to in-frame clones, with some not included. The sample contains some 60,000 clones, over 70% of which appear only once. The sequencing sample was made of blood. The receptors stem from a boy aged 5-17 years with moderate ulcerative colitis.

The chain has TRBV19 and TRBJ2-7; D is possibly TRBD1 (5 bases). This CDR3 contains 13 residues. The V end lost 5 bases, the J end lost 2 bases, and 10 bases lay between the germline ends. Germline assignment: CDR1 LNHDA and CDR2 SQIVND (reference sequence). CDR3 in amino acids: CASSDGQTYEQYF. The CDR3 coding sequence is TGTGCCAGTAGTGATGGACAAACCTACGAGCAGTACTTC.

V and J are TRBV10-2 and TRBJ2-7; 7 bases align to TRBD2. This CDR3 contains 13 residues. V dropped 7 bases and J dropped 5; count of bases not matched to a gene: 8. CDR1 is WSHSY, CDR2 SAAADI, per germline. The CDR3 reads CASKPGGENEQYF. In DNA form, the CDR3 reads TGCGCCAGCAAGCCGGGAGGAGAAAACGAGCAGTACTTC.